A single sample gave rise to the 11 T cell receptor beta chains below, sequenced in a study of blood T cell repertoires in COVID-19. Sequenced by immunoSEQ multiplex PCR; TCRdb stores in-frame clones only, minus some. The table includes about 53,000 clones, approximately 80% detected once. The sequenced material came from peripheral blood. These receptors were obtained from a human donor in a cohort sampled during active COVID-19.

This clone was seen once. The chain has TRBV9 and TRBJ2-1, with 9 nucleotides matching TRBD2. The CDR3 contains 15 residues. The junction had 4 bases not matched to a gene; V was cut back by 0 bases and J by 6 bases. CDR1 and CDR2 (germline): SGDLS, YYNGEE. The CDR3 DNA sequence: TGTGCCAGCAGCGTAGTAGAACTAGCGGGCAATGAGCAGTTCTTC. Residues: CASSVVELAGNEQFF.

The chain couples TRBV2 to TRBJ2-2; unclear D gene. CDR1 SNHLY and CDR2 FYNNEI come from the germline V gene. CDR3 length: 15 residues. V was trimmed by 5 bases and J by 5 bases, leaving 15 bases between them. This CDR3 is CASSTSATRTGELFF. CDR3 nucleotides: TGTGCCAGCAGTACAAGCGCTACTCGAACCGGGGAGCTGTTTTTT.

This chain joins TRBV6-5 and TRBJ2-7; maybe TRBD2 (5 bases). CDR1 is MNHEY, CDR2 SVGAGI, per germline. The CDR3 has 15 amino acids. V gave up 9 bases and J gave up 5 bases, with 23 bases separating them. In DNA, the CDR3 is TGTGCCAGTAGAGACCCCAGGCGGGTGGAGGACGAGCAGTACTTC. Translating gives CASRDPRRVEDEQYF.

This chain uses TRBV27 with TRBJ2-7; D possibly corresponds to TRBD1 (5 bases). The germline V and J ends were trimmed by 5 bases and 3 bases, with 14 bases remaining between them. The germline V gene has CDR1 MNHEY and CDR2 SMNVEV (reference sequence). This CDR3 spans 14 amino acids. In nucleotides, the CDR3 is TGTGCCAGCAGTCCCACCGGACAACACTACGAGCAGTACTTC. Translation gives CASSPTGQHYEQYF.

The chain links TRBV28 to TRBJ2-3, with a tentative D call TRBD2 (6 bases). The germline V gene encodes CDR1 MDHEN and CDR2 SYDVKM. V was clipped by 2 bases and J by 5 bases, with 8 bases between them. CDR3 length: 13 amino acids. CDR3 loop: CASSLAGKDTQYF. As DNA, the CDR3 is TGTGCCAGCAGTTTAGCGGGAAAAGATACGCAGTATTTT. Complete variable domain (other parts from reference TRBV28 and TRBJ2-3): DVKVTQSSRYLVKRTGEKVFLECVQDMDHENMFWYRQDPGLGLRLIYFSYDVKMKEKGDIPEGYSVSREKKERFSLILESASTNQTSMYLCASSLAGKDTQYFGPGTRLTVL.

V and J are TRBV7-2 and TRBJ2-5; tentatively, D is TRBD2 (7 bases). The CDR3 has 15 residues. V was shortened by 5 bases and J by 3 bases, with 16 bases between the two germline ends. Germline CDR1 reads SGHTA; CDR2 reads FQGNSA. CDR3 residues: CASSRVRGAEETQYF. DNA of the CDR3: TGTGCCAGCAGCCGGGTCCGGGGGGCGGAAGAGACCCAGTACTTC.

V is TRBV18 and J is TRBJ2-5, with 9 bases aligning to TRBD2. The V and J ends lost 3 bases and 2 bases, in that order; junction bases with no gene match: 4. The CDR3 contains 15 residues. Germline V gene lookup returns CDR1 KGHSH and CDR2 LQKENI. CDR3 residues: CASSPRTSEQETQYF. The CDR3 DNA reads TGTGCCAGCTCACCTCGGACTAGCGAGCAAGAGACCCAGTACTTC.

V is TRBV10-1 and J is TRBJ2-7; the match to TRBD2 covers 10 bases. The germline V gene encodes CDR1 WNHNN and CDR2 SYGVQD (reference sequence). J was trimmed by 5 bases and V by 4 bases; bases with no gene match: 8. The CDR3 has 15 amino acids. CDR3 region: CASSASSGRGHEQYF. CDR3 sequence (DNA): TGCGCCAGCAGTGCATCTAGCGGGAGAGGCCACGAGCAGTACTTC.

The V call is TRBV7-6, the J call TRBJ2-1; D is perhaps TRBD2 (6 bases). The CDR3 runs to 16 residues. V dropped 1 base and J dropped 0 bases, with 10 bases sitting between them. Germline assignment: CDR1 SGHVS and CDR2 FNYEAQ. In nucleotides, the CDR3 is TGTGCCAGCAGCTTAGTTGCGGGGAGCTCCTACAATGAGCAGTTCTTC. Translated: CASSLVAGSSYNEQFF. The full variable domain, completed using reference TRBV7-6 and TRBJ2-1, is GAGVSQSPRYKVTKRGQDVALRCDPISGHVSLYWYRQALGQGPEFLTYFNYEAQQDKSGLPNDRFSAERPEGSISTLTIQRTEQRDSAMYRCASSLVAGSSYNEQFFGPGTRLTVL.

J is TRBJ2-7 and V is TRBV6-6, with D unclear. The ends were cut back, 2 bases at V and 4 bases at J, with 6 bases in the middle. This CDR3 has 12 amino acids. Per germline, CDR1 MNHNY and CDR2 SVGAGI (reference sequence). The CDR3 loop reads CASSYNGYEQYF. The CDR3 bases are TGTGCCAGCAGTTACAACGGTTACGAGCAGTACTTC.

The V and J genes are TRBV6-2 or TRBV6-3 and TRBJ1-6, with TRBD1 identical over 10 bases. The CDR3 extends over 17 amino acids. V lost 2 bases to trimming and J lost 7 bases; unmatched junction nucleotides: 8. Germline V gene sequence: CDR1 MNHEY, CDR2 SVGEGT. The CDR3 sequence is CASSYVGDRGPNSPLHF. CDR3 DNA: TGTGCCAGCAGTTACGTCGGGGACAGGGGACCAAATTCACCCCTCCACTTT.